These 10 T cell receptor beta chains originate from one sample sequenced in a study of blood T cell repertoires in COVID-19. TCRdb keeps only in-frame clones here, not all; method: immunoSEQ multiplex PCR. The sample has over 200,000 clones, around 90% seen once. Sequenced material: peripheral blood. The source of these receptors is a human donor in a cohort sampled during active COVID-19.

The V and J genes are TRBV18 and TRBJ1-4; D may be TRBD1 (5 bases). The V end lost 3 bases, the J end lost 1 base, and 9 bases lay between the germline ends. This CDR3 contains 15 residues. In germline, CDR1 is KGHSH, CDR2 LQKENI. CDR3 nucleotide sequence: TGTGCCAGCTCACCGTCCGGGGGAACTAATGAAAAACTGTTTTTT. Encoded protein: CASSPSGGTNEKLFF.

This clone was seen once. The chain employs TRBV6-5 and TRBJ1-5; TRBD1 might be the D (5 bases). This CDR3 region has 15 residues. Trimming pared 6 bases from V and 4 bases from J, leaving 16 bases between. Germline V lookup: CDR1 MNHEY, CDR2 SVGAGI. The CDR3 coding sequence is TGTGCCAGCAGCCCCGGGGGAATAAGGAATCAGCCCCAGCATTTT. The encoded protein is CASSPGGIRNQPQHF.

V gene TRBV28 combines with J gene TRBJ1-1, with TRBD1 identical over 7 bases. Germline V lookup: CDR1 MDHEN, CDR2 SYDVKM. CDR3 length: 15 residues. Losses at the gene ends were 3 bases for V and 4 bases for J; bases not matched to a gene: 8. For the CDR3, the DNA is TGTGCCAGCAGTTTGTTCGGACAGGCGGGCACTGAAGCTTTCTTT. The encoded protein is CASSLFGQAGTEAFF.

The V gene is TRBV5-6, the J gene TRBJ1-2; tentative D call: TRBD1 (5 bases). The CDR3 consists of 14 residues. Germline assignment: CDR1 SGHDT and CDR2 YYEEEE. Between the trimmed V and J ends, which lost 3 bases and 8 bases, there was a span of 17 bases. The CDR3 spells CASSSWGGARGYTF. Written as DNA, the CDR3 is TGTGCCAGCAGCTCATGGGGAGGGGCGCGAGGCTACACCTTC.

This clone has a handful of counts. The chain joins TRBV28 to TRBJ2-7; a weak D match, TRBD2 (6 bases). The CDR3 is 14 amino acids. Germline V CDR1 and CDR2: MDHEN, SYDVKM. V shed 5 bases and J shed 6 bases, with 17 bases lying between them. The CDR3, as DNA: TGTGCCAGCAGTCCACCCCGGGGGATGAGCGAGCAGTACTTC. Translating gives CASSPPRGMSEQYF.

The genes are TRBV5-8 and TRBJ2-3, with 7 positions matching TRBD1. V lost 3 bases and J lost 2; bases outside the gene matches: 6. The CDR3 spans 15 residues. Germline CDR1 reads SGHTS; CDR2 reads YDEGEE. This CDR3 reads CASSSGTEFTDTQYF. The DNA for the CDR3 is TGTGCCAGCAGCTCGGGGACAGAGTTCACAGATACGCAGTATTTT.

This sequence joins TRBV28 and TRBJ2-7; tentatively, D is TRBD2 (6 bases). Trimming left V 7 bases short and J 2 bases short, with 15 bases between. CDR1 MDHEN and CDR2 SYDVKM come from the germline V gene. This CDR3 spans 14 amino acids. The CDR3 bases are TGTGCCAGCACCGGGCGGAGGGTGACCTACGAGCAGTACTTC. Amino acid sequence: CASTGRRVTYEQYF.

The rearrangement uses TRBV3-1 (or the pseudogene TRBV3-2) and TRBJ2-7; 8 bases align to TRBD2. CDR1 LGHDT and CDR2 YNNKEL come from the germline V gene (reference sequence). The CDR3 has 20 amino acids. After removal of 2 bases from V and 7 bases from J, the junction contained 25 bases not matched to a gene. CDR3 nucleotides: TGTGCCAGCAGCCAAAAGGGGGTAAGGTTAGCGGGAATGTGTGCGGGTGAGCAGTACTTC. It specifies CASSQKGVRLAGMCAGEQYF.

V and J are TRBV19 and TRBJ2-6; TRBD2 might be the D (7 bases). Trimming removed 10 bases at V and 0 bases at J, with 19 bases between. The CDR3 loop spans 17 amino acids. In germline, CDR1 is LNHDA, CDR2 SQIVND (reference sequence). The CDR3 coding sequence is TGTGCCACCACACGAGGGAGGGGGAGCTCTGGGGCCAACGTCCTGACTTTC. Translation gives CATTRGRGSSGANVLTF.

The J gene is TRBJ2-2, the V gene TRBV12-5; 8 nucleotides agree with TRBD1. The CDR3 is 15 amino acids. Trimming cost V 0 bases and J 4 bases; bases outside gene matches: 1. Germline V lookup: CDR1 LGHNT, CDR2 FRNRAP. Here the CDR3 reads CASGLVQGGTGELFF. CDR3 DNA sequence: TGTGCTAGTGGTTTGGTACAGGGGGGCACCGGGGAGCTGTTTTTT.